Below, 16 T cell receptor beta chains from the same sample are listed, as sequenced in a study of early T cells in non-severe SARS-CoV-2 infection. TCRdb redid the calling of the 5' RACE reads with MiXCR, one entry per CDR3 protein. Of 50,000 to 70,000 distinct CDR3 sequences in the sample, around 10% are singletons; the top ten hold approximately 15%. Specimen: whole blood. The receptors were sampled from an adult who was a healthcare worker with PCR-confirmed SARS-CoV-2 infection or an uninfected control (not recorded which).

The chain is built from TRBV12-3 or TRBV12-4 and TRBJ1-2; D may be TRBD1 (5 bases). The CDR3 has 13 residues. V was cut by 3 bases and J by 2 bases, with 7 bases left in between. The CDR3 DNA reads TGTGCCAGCAGTTTTTACAGGAACTATGGCTACACCTTC. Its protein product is CASSFYRNYGYTF.

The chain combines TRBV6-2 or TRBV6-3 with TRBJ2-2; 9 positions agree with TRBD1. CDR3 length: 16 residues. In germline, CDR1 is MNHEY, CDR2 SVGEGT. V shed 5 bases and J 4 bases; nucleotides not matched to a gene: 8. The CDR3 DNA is TGTGCCAGCAGTCGTATGGGACAGGGCCGCACCGGGGAGCTGTTTTTT. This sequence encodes CASSRMGQGRTGELFF.

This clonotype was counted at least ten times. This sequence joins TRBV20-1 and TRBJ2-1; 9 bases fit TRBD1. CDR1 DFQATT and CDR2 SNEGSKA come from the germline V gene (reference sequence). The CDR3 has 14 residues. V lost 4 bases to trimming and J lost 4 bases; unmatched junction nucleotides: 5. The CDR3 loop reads CSAIPGQGYNEQFF. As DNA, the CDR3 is TGCAGTGCTATCCCGGGACAGGGTTACAATGAGCAGTTCTTC.

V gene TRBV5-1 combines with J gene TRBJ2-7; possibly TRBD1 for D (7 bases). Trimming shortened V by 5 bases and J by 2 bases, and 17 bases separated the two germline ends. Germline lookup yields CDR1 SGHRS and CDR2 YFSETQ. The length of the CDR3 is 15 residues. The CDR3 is CASSSGGGLTYEQYF. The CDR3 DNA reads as TGCGCCAGCAGTTCCGGAGGGGGCTTAACCTACGAGCAGTACTTC.

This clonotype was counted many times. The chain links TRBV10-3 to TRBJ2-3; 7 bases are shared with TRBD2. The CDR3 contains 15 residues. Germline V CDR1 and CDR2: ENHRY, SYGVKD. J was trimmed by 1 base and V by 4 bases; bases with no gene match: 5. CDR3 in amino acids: CAISGGLAGTDTQYF. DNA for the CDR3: TGTGCCATCAGTGGGGGTCTAGCGGGCACAGATACGCAGTATTTT.

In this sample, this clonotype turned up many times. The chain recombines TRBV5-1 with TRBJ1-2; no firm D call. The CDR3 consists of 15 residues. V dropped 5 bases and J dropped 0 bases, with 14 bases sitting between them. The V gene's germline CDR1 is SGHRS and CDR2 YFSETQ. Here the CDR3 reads CASSLMTNPNYGYTF. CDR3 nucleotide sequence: TGCGCCAGCAGTTTGATGACAAATCCTAACTATGGCTACACCTTC. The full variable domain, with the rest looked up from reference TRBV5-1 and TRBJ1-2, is KAGVTQTPRYLIKTRGQQVTLSCSPISGHRSVSWYQQTPGQGLQFLFEYFSETQRNKGNFPGRFSGRQFSNSRSEMNVSTLELGDSALYLCASSLMTNPNYGYTFGSGTRLTVV.

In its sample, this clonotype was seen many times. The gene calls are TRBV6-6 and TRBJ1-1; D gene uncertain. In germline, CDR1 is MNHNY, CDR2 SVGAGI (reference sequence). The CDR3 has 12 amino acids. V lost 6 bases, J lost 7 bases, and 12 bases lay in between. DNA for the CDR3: TGTGCCAGCAGCGCGGTCGGGGATGAAGCTTTCTTT. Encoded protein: CASSAVGDEAFF.

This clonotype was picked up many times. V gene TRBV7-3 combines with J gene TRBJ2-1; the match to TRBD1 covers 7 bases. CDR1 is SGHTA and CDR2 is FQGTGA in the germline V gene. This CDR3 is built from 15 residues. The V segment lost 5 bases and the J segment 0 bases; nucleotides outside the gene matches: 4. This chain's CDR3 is CASSKDRSSYNEQFF. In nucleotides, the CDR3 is TGTGCCAGCAGCAAGGACAGGAGCTCCTACAATGAGCAGTTCTTC.

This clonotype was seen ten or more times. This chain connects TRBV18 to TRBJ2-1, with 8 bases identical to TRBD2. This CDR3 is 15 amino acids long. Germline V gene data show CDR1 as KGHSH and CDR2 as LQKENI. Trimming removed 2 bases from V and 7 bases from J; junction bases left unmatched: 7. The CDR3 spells CASSPAPGLGNEQFF. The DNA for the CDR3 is TGTGCCAGCTCACCAGCCCCGGGACTAGGGAATGAGCAGTTCTTC. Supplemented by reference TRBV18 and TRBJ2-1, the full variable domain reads NAGVMQNPRHLVRRRGQEARLRCSPMKGHSHVYWYRQLPEEGLKFMVYLQKENIIDESGMPKERFSAEFPKEGPSILRIQQVVRGDSAAYFCASSPAPGLGNEQFFGPGTRLTVL.

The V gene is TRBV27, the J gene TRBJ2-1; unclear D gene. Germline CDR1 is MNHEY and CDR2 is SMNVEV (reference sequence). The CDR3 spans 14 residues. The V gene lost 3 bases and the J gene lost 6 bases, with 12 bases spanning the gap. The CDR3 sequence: CASSFRSRINEQFF. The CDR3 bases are TGTGCCAGCAGTTTCCGCAGCCGTATCAATGAGCAGTTCTTC.

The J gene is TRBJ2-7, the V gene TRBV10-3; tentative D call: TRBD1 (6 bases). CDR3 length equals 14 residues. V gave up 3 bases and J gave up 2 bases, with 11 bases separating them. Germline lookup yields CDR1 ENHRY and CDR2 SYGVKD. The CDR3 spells CAISERDKTYEQYF. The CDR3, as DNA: TGTGCCATCAGTGAAAGGGACAAGACCTACGAGCAGTACTTC.

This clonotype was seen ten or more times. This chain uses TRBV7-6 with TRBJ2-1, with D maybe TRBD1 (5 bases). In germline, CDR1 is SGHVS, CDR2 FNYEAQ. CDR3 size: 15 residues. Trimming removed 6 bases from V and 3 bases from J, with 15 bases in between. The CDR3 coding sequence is TGTGCCAGCAGTAGGGGTACTATCGGCTACAATGAGCAGTTCTTC. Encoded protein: CASSRGTIGYNEQFF. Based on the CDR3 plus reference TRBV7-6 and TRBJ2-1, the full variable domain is GAGVSQSPRYKVTKRGQDVALRCDPISGHVSLYWYRQALGQGPEFLTYFNYEAQQDKSGLPNDRFSAERPEGSISTLTIQRTEQRDSAMYRCASSRGTIGYNEQFFGPGTRLTVL.

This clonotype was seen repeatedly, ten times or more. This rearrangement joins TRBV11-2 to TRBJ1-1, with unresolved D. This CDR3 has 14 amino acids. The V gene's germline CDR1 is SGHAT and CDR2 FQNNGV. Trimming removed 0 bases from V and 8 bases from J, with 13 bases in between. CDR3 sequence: CASSLETPDDEAFF. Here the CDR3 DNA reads TGTGCCAGCAGCTTAGAGACCCCAGATGACGAAGCTTTCTTT. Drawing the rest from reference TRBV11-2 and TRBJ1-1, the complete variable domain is EAGVAQSPRYKIIEKRQSVAFWCNPISGHATLYWYQQILGQGPKLLIQFQNNGVVDDSQLPKDRFSAERLKGVDSTLKIQPAKLEDSAVYLCASSLETPDDEAFFGQGTRLTVV.

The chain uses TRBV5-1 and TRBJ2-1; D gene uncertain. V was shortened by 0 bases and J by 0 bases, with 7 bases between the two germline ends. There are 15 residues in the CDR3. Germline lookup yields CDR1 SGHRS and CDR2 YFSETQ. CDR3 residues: CASSLEPSSYNEQFF. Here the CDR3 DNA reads TGCGCCAGCAGCTTGGAACCAAGCTCCTACAATGAGCAGTTCTTC.

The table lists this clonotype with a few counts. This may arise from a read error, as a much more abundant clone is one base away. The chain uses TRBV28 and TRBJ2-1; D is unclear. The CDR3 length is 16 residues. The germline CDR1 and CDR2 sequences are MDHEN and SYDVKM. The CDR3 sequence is CASSLFDSISYDEQFF. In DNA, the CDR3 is TGTGCCAGCAGTTTATTCGACTCCATCTCCTACGATGAGCAGTTCTTC.

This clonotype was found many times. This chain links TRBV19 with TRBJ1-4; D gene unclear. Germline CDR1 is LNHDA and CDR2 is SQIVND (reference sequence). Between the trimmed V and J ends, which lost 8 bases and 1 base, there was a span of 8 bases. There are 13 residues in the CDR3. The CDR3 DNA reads TGTGCCAGTTCAAGCAAAACTAATGAAAAACTGTTTTTT. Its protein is CASSSKTNEKLFF.